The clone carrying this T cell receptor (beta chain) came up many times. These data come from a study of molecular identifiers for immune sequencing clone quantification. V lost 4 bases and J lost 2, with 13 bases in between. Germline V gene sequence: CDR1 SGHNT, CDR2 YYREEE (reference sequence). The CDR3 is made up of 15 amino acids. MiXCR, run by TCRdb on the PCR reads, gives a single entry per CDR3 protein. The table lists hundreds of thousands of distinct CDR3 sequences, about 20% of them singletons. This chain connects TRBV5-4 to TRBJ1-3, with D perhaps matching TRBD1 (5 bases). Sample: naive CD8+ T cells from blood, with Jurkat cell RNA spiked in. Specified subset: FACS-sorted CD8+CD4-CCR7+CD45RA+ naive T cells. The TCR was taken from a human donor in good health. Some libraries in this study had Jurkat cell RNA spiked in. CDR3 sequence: CASSPPGSPGNTIYF. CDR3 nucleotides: TGTGCCAGCAGCCCTCCAGGGTCCCCTGGAAACACCATATATTTT.